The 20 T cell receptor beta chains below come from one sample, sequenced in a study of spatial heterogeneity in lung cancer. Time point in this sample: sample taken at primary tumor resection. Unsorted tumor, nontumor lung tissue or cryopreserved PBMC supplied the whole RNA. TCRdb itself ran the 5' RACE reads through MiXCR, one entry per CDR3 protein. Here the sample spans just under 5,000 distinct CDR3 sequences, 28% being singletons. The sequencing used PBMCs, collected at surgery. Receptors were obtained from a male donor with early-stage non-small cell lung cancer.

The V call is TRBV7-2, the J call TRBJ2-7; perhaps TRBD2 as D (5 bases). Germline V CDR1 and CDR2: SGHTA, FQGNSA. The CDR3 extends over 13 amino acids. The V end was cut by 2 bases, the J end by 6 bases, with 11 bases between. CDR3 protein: CASSLSGVTEQYF. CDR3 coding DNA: TGTGCCAGCAGCTTATCCGGGGTCACCGAGCAGTACTTC.

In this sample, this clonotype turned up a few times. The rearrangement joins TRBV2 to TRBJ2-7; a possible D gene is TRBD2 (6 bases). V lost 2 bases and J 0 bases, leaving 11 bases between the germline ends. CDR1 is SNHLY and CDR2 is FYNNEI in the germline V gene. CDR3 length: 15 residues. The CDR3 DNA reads TGTGCCAGCAGTGAACTAGCGTCCAGCTCCTACGAGCAGTACTTC. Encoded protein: CASSELASSSYEQYF.

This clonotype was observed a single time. The CDR3 loop reads CSAEAGVRNIQYF. CDR3 nucleotide sequence: TGCAGTGCAGAAGCGGGAGTCAGAAACATTCAGTACTTC. The chain has TRBV20-1 and TRBJ2-4, with 8 bases aligning to TRBD2. Germline CDR1 and CDR2: DFQATT and SNEGSKA (reference sequence). J gave up 6 bases and V 6 bases, and 7 bases lay outside the gene matches. The CDR3 spans 13 residues.

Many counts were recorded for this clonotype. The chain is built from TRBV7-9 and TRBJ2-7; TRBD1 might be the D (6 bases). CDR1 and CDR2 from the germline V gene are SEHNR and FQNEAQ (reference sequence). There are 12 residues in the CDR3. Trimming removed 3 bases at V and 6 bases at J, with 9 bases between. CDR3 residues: CASSLGRGEQYF. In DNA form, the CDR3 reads TGTGCCAGCAGCTTGGGCAGGGGCGAGCAGTACTTC.

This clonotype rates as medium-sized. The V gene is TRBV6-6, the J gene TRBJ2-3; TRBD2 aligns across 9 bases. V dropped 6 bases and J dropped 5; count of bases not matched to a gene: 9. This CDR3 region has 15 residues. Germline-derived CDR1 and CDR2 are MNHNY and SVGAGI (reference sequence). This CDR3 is CASSLIAGAGDTQYF. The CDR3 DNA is TGTGCCAGCAGCCTAATAGCGGGGGCGGGAGATACGCAGTATTTT.

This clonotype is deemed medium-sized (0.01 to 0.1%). The CDR3 region is CASSLGSSAPAKNIQYF. The CDR3 nucleotides are TGTGCCAGCAGTTTAGGGTCTAGCGCCCCGGCCAAAAACATTCAGTACTTC. J is TRBJ2-4 and V is TRBV28; TRBD2 is a possible D gene (6 bases). Germline V gene data show CDR1 as MDHEN and CDR2 as SYDVKM. The CDR3 runs to 17 residues. Between the trimmed V and J ends, which lost 2 bases and 1 base, there was a span of 15 bases.

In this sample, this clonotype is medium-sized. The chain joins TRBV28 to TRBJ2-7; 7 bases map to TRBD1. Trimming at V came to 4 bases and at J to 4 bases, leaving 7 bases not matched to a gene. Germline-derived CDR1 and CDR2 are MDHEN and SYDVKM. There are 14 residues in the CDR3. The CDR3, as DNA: TGTGCCAGCAGTTCCCCGGGACAGAGATACGAGCAGTACTTC. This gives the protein CASSSPGQRYEQYF.

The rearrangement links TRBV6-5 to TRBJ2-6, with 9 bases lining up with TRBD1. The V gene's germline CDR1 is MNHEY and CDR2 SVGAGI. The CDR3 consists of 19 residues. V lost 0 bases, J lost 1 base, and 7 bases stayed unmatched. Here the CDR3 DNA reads TGTGCCAGCAGTTACTCGATTGTGGGACAGGGTTCTGGGGCCAACGTCCTGACTTTC. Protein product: CASSYSIVGQGSGANVLTF.

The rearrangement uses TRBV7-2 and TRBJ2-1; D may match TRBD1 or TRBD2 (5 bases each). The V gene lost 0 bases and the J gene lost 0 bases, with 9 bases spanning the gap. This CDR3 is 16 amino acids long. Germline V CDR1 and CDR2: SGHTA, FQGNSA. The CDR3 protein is CASSLAAGSSYNEQFF. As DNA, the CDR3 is TGTGCCAGCAGCTTAGCGGCAGGGAGCTCCTACAATGAGCAGTTCTTC.

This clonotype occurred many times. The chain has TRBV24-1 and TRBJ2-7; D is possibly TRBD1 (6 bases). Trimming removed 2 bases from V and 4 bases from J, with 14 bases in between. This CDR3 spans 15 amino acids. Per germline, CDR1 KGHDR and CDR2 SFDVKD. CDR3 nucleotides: TGTGCCACCAGTGATTCAACCGGGACAAAATACGAGCAGTACTTC. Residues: CATSDSTGTKYEQYF.

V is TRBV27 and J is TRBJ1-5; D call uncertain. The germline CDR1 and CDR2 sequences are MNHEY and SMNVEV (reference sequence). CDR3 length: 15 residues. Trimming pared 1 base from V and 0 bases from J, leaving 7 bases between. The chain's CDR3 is CASSLFTDSNQPQHF. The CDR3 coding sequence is TGTGCCAGCAGTTTATTCACCGATAGCAATCAGCCCCAGCATTTT.

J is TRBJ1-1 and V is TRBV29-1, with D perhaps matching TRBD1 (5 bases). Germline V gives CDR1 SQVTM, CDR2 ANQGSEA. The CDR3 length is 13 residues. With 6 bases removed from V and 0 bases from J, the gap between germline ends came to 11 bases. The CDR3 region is CSVGDLLNTEAFF. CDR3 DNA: TGCAGCGTAGGGGACCTGTTGAACACTGAAGCTTTCTTT.

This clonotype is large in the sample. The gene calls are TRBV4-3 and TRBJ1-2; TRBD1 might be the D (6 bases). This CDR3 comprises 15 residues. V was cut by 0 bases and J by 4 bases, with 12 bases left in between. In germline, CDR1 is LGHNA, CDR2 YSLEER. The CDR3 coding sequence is TGCGCCAGCAGCCAAGAATTACAGGGCGTCTATGGCTACACCTTC. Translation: CASSQELQGVYGYTF.

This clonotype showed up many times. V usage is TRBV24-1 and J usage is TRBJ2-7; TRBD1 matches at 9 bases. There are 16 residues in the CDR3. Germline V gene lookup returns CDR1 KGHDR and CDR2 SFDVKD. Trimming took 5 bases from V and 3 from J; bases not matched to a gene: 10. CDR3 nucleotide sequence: TGTGCCACCAGTGGCTATTCCAGGACAGGGGACTACGAGCAGTACTTC. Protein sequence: CATSGYSRTGDYEQYF.

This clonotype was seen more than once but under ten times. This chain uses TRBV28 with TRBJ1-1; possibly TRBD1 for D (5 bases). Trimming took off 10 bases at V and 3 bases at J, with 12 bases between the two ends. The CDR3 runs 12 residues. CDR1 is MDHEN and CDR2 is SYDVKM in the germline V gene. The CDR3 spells CATSGSHTEAFF. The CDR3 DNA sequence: TGTGCCACCTCAGGGAGTCACACTGAAGCTTTCTTT.

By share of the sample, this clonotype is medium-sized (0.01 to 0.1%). Here the CDR3 DNA reads TGTGCCAGCAGCTTGGGGAAAGGGGGACAGTCCCAGCATTTT. Its translation: CASSLGKGGQSQHF. The chain joins TRBV5-5 to TRBJ1-5, with TRBD1 matching 7 bases. V shed 0 bases, J shed 11 bases, and the junction held 8 bases outside the gene matches. CDR3 length equals 14 residues. The germline gives CDR1 SGHKS, CDR2 YYEKEE (reference sequence).

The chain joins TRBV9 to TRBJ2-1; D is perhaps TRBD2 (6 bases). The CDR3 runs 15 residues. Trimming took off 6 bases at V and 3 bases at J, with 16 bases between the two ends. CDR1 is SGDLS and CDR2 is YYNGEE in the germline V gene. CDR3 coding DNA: TGTGCCAGCACCCCCGGCGGGGAGCTCTACAATGAGCAGTTCTTC. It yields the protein CASTPGGELYNEQFF.

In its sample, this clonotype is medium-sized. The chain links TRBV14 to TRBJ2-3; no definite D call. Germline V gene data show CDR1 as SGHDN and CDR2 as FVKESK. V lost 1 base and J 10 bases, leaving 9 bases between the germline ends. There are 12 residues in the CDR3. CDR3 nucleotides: TGTGCCAGCAGCCAAGCGAAGACATCGCAGTATTTT. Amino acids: CASSQAKTSQYF. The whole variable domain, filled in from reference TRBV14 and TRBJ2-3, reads EAGVTQFPSHSVIEKGQTVTLRCDPISGHDNLYWYRRVMGKEIKFLLHFVKESKQDESGMPNNRFLAERTGGTYSTLKVQPAELEDSGVYFCASSQAKTSQYFGPGTRLTVL.

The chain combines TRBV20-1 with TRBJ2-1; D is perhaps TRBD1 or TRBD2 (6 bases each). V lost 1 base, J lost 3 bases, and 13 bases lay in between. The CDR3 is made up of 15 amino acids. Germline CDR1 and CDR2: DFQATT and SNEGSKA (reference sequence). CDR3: CSARGTGTHYNEQFF. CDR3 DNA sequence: TGCAGTGCTAGAGGAACAGGGACTCACTACAATGAGCAGTTCTTC.

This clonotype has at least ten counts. The CDR3 region is CASSLDRGGEKLFF. The CDR3 bases are TGTGCCAGCTCCCTGGACAGGGGAGGTGAAAAACTGTTTTTT. The chain joins TRBV18 to TRBJ1-4, with 9 bases fitting TRBD1. The CDR3 length is 14 residues. The junction had 6 bases not matched to a gene; V was cut back by 6 bases and J by 7 bases. From germline, CDR1 is KGHSH and CDR2 LQKENI.